The clone carrying this T cell receptor (beta chain) was picked up a small number of times. This sample is part of a study of HIV-infected patients and healthy controls. CDR3 length: 13 residues. CDR1 KGHSH and CDR2 LQKENI come from the germline V gene. Trimming took 4 bases from V and 6 from J; bases not matched to a gene: 2. MiXCR was run by TCRdb on the 5' RACE reads, yielding one entry per CDR3 protein. The data contain tens of thousands of distinct CDR3 sequences, 15% to 20% of them singletons. The sequenced material came from CD4+ T cells from blood. The receptor was derived from a human donor in good health. The chain has TRBV18 and TRBJ2-1; 8 bases agree with TRBD2. The CDR3 here is CASSLTSGNEQFF. The CDR3 region has the DNA TGTGCCAGCTCACTAACTAGCGGCAATGAGCAGTTCTTC.